The entry below gives a single TCR beta chain sequence along with its context. There is no known antigen for this receptor. No qualities accompany the bases; no much larger clone lies one base away. Each collaborating institution followed its own protocols to collect whole blood in K2EDTA tubes. For TCRbeta analysis, collaborator samples were shipped as frozen whole blood, as isolated PBMCs, or as DNA extracted from either sample type. These data belong to a study of blood T cell repertoires in COVID-19 (TCRdb year 2020). Context from the whole study: Collaborator samples came from the United States, Italy and Spain and covered acute and convalescent phases of COVID-19. Samples were obtained from the ongoing ImmuneRACE study (first 160 participants) and from 1,000 to 1,500 subjects provided by 6 global collaborators. Sample metadata almost always included a de-identified subject ID, COVID-19 status, age in years and sex. The material from the prospective study consisted of cDNA or gDNA derived from T cells, B-cell-depleted T cells, or PBMCs. The repertoires were released in a freely available public database intended as a resource for research on the immune response to SARS-CoV-2. Where HLA class I and class II types were available, the types were taken from metadata supplied by the sample provider, not from assay-based typing. The dataset comprised deeply sampled blood TCRbeta repertoires from subjects exposed to, actively infected with, or recovered from COVID-19.

Findings and caveats that apply to the study as a whole: The amount of clinical and demographic metadata varied by source and participant and was provided uncurated.

TCRbeta CDR3 regions were amplified from genomic DNA using the immunoSEQ Assay, a bias-controlled multiplex PCR. Concerning the study's data processing: The number of nucleated cells in each sample was estimated from the amplification of reference gene primers within the assay. To quantify the absolute abundance of each unique TCRbeta CDR3 rearrangement, sequence reads were collapsed and filtered. Productive Simpson clonality was computed per sample as the square root of Simpson's diversity index over productive rearrangements. TCRdb carries this immuneACCESS record with in-frame sequences only. Its versions omit some clonotypes, under half of them owing to an unresolved V gene in the studies checked, with the rest unexplained. V and J calls and clone size follow that table, whereas D and trimming were derived from the DNA. The sample data list 240,000 or so clones, and about 79% of these were observed just once. More than 9.5% of the sample is in the top ten clones.

The TCR sequence derives from an elderly woman with acute or convalescent COVID-19. Sequenced input: peripheral blood.

The CDR3 in this case is CASNSGTGGFIDGYTF. At the DNA level, the sequence is TGTGCCAGCAACTCCGGGACAGGGGGCTTTATCGATGGCTACACCTTC. The sequence is built from TRBV28 and TRBJ1-2; 12 middle bases align to TRBD1. Relative to germline, V is missing 7 bases and J is missing 6 bases, with 12 bases of the junction outside any gene match. The germline V gene supplies CDR1 MDHEN and CDR2 SYDVKM. Inclusive of the bounding cysteine and phenylalanine, the CDR3 is 16 residues long. Only the CDR3 part of the read is kept: 48 bases, read in frame from the first base.